Listed below are T cell receptor beta chains from one sample, sequenced in a study of response to subunit inactivated influenza vaccine. TCRdb re-called the RT-PCR reads through MiXCR, storing one row per CDR3 protein. The repertoire has under 550,000 distinct CDR3 sequences, around 8% of them found once; the top ten carry 13%. This specimen was PBMCs from blood, taken less than 25 months after vaccination. These receptors all come from a man aged 50-75 years who received an inactivated influenza vaccine. CDR3s include the opening cysteine and the closing phenylalanine or tryptophan. D genes are given only for firm matches.

d_gene: TRBD2; v_gene: TRBV7-6; CDR3aa: CASSLAYWTSGSSYNEQFF
d_gene: .; v_gene: TRBV18; CDR3aa: CASSPSGTIQETQYF
d_gene: .; v_gene: TRBV19; CDR3aa: CASSNYQGNTGELFF
d_gene: .; v_gene: TRBV5-1; CDR3aa: CASSLVRNSYNEQFF
d_gene: TRBD1; v_gene: TRBV29-1; CDR3aa: CSVVTGVLEQYF
d_gene: .; v_gene: TRBV29-1; CDR3aa: CSVQGPTYEQYF
d_gene: .; v_gene: TRBV12-3/TRBV12-4; CDR3aa: CASKIGIPGTEAFF
d_gene: .; v_gene: TRBV4-3; CDR3aa: CASSQDRWGNEKLFF
d_gene: .; v_gene: TRBV20-1; CDR3aa: CSALRQTYYEQYF
d_gene: .; v_gene: TRBV29-1; CDR3aa: CSVATGLNQPQHF
d_gene: .; v_gene: TRBV20-1; CDR3aa: CSAGRGLNTGELFF
d_gene: .; v_gene: TRBV18; CDR3aa: CASSPDLSSDTQYF
d_gene: .; v_gene: TRBV6-5; CDR3aa: CASSYSGFGTQHF
d_gene: TRBD1; v_gene: TRBV20-1; CDR3aa: CSAFRQGSDIWQETQYF
d_gene: TRBD1; v_gene: TRBV7-9; CDR3aa: CASSPRTGGKDTEAFF
d_gene: TRBD2; v_gene: TRBV20-1; CDR3aa: CSAQGGLVTNIQYF
d_gene: .; v_gene: TRBV28; CDR3aa: CASRPNVYEQYF
d_gene: .; v_gene: TRBV7-6; CDR3aa: CASSLRAISSYNEQFF
d_gene: TRBD2; v_gene: TRBV20-1; CDR3aa: CSARDPTSGNSDTQYF
d_gene: .; v_gene: TRBV27; CDR3aa: CASSLAVSGTDTQYF
d_gene: .; v_gene: TRBV28; CDR3aa: CAIPGRTYEQYF
d_gene: .; v_gene: TRBV7-7; CDR3aa: CASSLVARAYSNTGELFF
d_gene: TRBD2; v_gene: TRBV5-1; CDR3aa: CASTSGGHQETQYF
d_gene: .; v_gene: TRBV4-3; CDR3aa: CASSQELTTSGNTIYF
d_gene: .; v_gene: TRBV19; CDR3aa: CASSIGGTALGNEQFF
d_gene: .; v_gene: TRBV7-6; CDR3aa: CASSPGHYSYEQYF
d_gene: .; v_gene: TRBV9; CDR3aa: CASSVAQGFGTEAFF
d_gene: .; v_gene: TRBV7-9; CDR3aa: CATGPILDTEAFF
d_gene: .; v_gene: TRBV3-1; CDR3aa: CASSQGDQGNTEAFF
d_gene: TRBD1; v_gene: TRBV4-2; CDR3aa: CASSQEKISPGTGGLNEQFF
d_gene: TRBD2; v_gene: TRBV20-1; CDR3aa: CSARAPGLAAYNEQFF
d_gene: .; v_gene: TRBV7-9; CDR3aa: CASSLENGPNTEAFF
d_gene: .; v_gene: TRBV7-2; CDR3aa: CASSSPYSYNEQFF
d_gene: .; v_gene: TRBV21-1; CDR3aa: CASRPTGQGAREEQYF
d_gene: .; v_gene: TRBV6-5; CDR3aa: CASSYSPQGFREQYF
d_gene: TRBD1; v_gene: TRBV7-2; CDR3aa: CASSSDRQGASIF
d_gene: .; v_gene: TRBV7-2; CDR3aa: CASSTGGPTDTQYF
d_gene: .; v_gene: TRBV20-1; CDR3aa: CSASSYPRLNEQFF
d_gene: TRBD2; v_gene: TRBV27; CDR3aa: CASSLLAGQYNEQFF
d_gene: .; v_gene: TRBV6-2/TRBV6-3; CDR3aa: CASTPGFSRGEQYF
d_gene: .; v_gene: TRBV4-3; CDR3aa: CASSQVGLAGNYGYTF
d_gene: .; v_gene: TRBV15; CDR3aa: CATSRRSDPGELFF
d_gene: TRBD1; v_gene: TRBV11-3; CDR3aa: CASSLGRDRTPYEQYF
d_gene: .; v_gene: TRBV29-1; CDR3aa: CSVATGTTNSPLHF
d_gene: TRBD1; v_gene: TRBV3-1; CDR3aa: CASSPLGQGRRTQYF
d_gene: .; v_gene: TRBV5-1; CDR3aa: CASSLAGEDIQYF
d_gene: TRBD1; v_gene: TRBV7-9; CDR3aa: CASSSSGQREAFF
d_gene: TRBD2; v_gene: TRBV20-1; CDR3aa: CSARYTSGGLLEAYQETQYF